This is a list of T cell receptor beta chains from one sample in a study of spatial heterogeneity in lung cancer. TCRdb re-called the 5' RACE reads with MiXCR, one entry per CDR3 protein. The sample lists roughly 380 distinct CDR3 sequences, over 12% occurring once. Source: lung tumor tissue, taken at surgery. Receptors were obtained from a male donor with early-stage non-small cell lung cancer. The CDR3 runs from the conserved cysteine through the conserved F or W. A D gene is named only where the DNA matches it firmly. Clone size, where shown, is once, few, many, or a class for clones that have expanded.

TRBD2 | NA | TRBJ2-1 | TRBV7-2 | CASSQGLAGGNEQFF | TGTGCCAGCAGCCAAGGACTAGCGGGAGGTAATGAGCAGTTCTTC
NA | NA | TRBJ2-7 | TRBV12-3/TRBV12-4 | CASSPQWFSLTYEQYF | TGTGCCAGCAGCCCCCAGTGGTTTTCCTTGACCTACGAGCAGTACTTC
NA | large | TRBJ1-1 | TRBV29-1 | CSDQRNTEAFF | TGCAGCGACCAGAGGAACACTGAAGCTTTCTTT
NA | few | TRBJ2-1 | TRBV28 | CASSLVIGNVMNEQFF | TGTGCCAGCAGTTTAGTGATAGGGAATGTAATGAATGAGCAGTTCTTC
TRBD1 | NA | TRBJ1-1 | TRBV5-1 | CASSSRQGLETEAFF | TGCGCCAGCAGCTCCCGACAGGGGTTGGAAACTGAAGCTTTCTTT
TRBD1 | large | TRBJ1-6 | TRBV20-1 | CSARDHVGQGGSPLHF | TGCAGTGCTAGAGATCACGTCGGGCAGGGGGGGTCACCCCTCCACTTT
NA | large | TRBJ2-7 | TRBV6-1 | CASNDGPYEQYF | TGTGCCAGCAATGACGGGCCCTACGAGCAGTACTTC
NA | few | TRBJ1-4 | TRBV3-1 | CASSLFQSEKLFF | TGTGCCAGCAGCCTCTTCCAGAGCGAAAAACTGTTTTTT
TRBD2 | few | TRBJ2-5 | TRBV20-1 | CSARVQRGEETQYF | TGCAGTGCTAGAGTTCAGCGGGGGGAAGAGACCCAGTACTTC
NA | large | TRBJ2-7 | TRBV6-5 | CASSPGLLGEQYF | TGTGCCAGCAGCCCTGGACTACTGGGCGAGCAGTACTTC
NA | NA | TRBJ2-3 | TRBV27 | CASSPGLRTDTQYF | TGTGCCAGCAGCCCGGGACTTCGCACAGATACGCAGTATTTT